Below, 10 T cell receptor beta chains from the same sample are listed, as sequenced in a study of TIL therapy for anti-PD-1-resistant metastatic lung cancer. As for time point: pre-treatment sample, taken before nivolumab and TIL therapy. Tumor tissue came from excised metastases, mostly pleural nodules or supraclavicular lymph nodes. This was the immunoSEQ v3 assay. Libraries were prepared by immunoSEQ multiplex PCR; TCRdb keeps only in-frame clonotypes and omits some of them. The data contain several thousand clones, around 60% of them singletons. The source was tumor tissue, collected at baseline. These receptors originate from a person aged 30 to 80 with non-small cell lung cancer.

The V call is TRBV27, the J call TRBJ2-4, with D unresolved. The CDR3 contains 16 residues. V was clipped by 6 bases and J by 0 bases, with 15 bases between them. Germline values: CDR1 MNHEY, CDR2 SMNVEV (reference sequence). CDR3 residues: CASSPPPALAKNIQYF. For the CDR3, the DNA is TGTGCCAGCAGCCCCCCCCCAGCGCTAGCCAAAAACATTCAGTACTTC.

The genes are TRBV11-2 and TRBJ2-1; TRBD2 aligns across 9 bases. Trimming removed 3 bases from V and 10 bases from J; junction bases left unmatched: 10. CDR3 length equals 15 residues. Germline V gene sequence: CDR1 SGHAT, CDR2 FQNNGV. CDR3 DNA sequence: TGTGCCAGCAGCTTGCAGGCTAGAGGACTAGCGGAGCAGTTCTTC. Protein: CASSLQARGLAEQFF. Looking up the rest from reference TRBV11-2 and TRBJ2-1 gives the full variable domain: EAGVAQSPRYKIIEKRQSVAFWCNPISGHATLYWYQQILGQGPKLLIQFQNNGVVDDSQLPKDRFSAERLKGVDSTLKIQPAKLEDSAVYLCASSLQARGLAEQFFGPGTRLTVL.

CDR3 DNA: TGTGCCAGCTCACCACCAAGGGACGTAATGTCCTACGAGCAGTACTTC. Translated, it gives CASSPPRDVMSYEQYF. This chain links TRBV18 with TRBJ2-7, with D perhaps TRBD1 or TRBD2 (5 bases each). Trimming shortened V by 0 bases and J by 1 base, and 13 bases separated the two germline ends. The CDR3 is 16 residues long. The V gene's germline CDR1 is KGHSH and CDR2 LQKENI.

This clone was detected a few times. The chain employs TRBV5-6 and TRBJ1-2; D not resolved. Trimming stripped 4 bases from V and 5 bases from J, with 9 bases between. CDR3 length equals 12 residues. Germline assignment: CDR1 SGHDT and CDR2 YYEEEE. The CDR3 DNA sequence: TGTGCCAGCAGCATGGGGTGGTATGGCTACACCTTC. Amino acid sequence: CASSMGWYGYTF. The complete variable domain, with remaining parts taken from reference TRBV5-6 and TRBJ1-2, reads DAGVTQSPTHLIKTRGQQVTLRCSPKSGHDTVSWYQQALGQGPQFIFQYYEEEERQRGNFPDRFSGHQFPNYSSELNVNALLLGDSALYLCASSMGWYGYTFGSGTRLTVV.

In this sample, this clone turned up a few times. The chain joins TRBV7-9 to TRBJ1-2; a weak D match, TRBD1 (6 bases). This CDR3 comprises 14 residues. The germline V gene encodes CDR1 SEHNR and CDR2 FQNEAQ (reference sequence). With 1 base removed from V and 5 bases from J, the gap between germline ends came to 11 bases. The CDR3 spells CASSLEAQGYGYTF. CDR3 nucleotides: TGTGCCAGCAGCTTAGAGGCCCAGGGGTATGGCTACACCTTC.

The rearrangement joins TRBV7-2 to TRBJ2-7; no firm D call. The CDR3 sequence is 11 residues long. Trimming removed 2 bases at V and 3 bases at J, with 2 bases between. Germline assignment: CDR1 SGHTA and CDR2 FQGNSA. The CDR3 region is CASSLYYEQYF. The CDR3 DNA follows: TGTGCCAGCAGCTTATACTACGAGCAGTACTTC.

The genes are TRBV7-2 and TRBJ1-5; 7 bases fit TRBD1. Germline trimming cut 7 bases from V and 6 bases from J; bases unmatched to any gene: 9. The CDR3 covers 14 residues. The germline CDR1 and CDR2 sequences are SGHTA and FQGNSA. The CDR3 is CASNDYRGGQPQHF. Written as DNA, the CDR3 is TGTGCCAGCAACGATTACAGGGGTGGTCAGCCCCAGCATTTT.

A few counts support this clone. As DNA, the CDR3 is TGCGCCAGCAGCTTAATTGGACAGGGGCTAGTTGAGCAGTTCTTC. It translates to CASSLIGQGLVEQFF. The genes are TRBV5-1 and TRBJ2-1, with 9 bases fitting TRBD1. This CDR3 spans 15 amino acids. Germline trimming cut 2 bases from V and 9 bases from J; bases unmatched to any gene: 9. Germline V gene lookup returns CDR1 SGHRS and CDR2 YFSETQ. Based on the CDR3 plus reference TRBV5-1 and TRBJ2-1, the full variable domain is KAGVTQTPRYLIKTRGQQVTLSCSPISGHRSVSWYQQTPGQGLQFLFEYFSETQRNKGNFPGRFSGRQFSNSRSEMNVSTLELGDSALYLCASSLIGQGLVEQFFGPGTRLTVL.

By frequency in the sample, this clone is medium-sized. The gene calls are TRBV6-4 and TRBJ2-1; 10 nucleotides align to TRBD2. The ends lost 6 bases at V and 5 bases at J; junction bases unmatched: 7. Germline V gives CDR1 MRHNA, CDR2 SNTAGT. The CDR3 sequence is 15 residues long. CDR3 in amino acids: CASSSLAGDDNEQFF. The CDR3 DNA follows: TGTGCCAGCAGCTCCCTAGCGGGGGATGACAATGAGCAGTTCTTC.

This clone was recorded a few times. The CDR3 DNA reads TGCGCCAGCAGCCATACACTAGCGGGGGGTTACGAGCAGTACTTC. It is translated as CASSHTLAGGYEQYF. The chain couples TRBV4-1 to TRBJ2-7; 12 bases line up with TRBD2. Germline V lookup: CDR1 MGHRA, CDR2 YSYEKL. Trimming took 3 bases from V and 4 from J; bases not matched to a gene: 4. This CDR3 has 15 amino acids.